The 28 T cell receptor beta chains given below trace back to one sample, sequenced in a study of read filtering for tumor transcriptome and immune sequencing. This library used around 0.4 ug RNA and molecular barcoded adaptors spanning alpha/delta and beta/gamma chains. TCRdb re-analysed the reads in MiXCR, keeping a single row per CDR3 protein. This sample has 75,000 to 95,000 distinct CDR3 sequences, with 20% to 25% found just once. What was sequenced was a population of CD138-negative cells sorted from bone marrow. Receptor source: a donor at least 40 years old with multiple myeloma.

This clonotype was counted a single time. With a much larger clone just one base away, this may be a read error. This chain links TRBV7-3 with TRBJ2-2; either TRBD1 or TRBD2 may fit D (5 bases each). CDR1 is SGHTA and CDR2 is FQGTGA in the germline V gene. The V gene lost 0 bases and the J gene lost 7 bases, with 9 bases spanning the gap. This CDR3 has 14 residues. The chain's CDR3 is CASSLTEGIGELFF. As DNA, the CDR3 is TGTGCCAGCAGCTTAACTGAGGGGATCGGGGAGCTGTTTTTT.

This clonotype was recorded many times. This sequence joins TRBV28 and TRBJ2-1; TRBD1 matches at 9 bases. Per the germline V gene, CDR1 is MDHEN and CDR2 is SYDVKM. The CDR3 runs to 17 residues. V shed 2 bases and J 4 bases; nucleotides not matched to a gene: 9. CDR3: CASSLGGQGSGYNEQFF. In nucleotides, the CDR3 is TGTGCCAGCAGTTTAGGCGGACAGGGGTCAGGATACAATGAGCAGTTCTTC.

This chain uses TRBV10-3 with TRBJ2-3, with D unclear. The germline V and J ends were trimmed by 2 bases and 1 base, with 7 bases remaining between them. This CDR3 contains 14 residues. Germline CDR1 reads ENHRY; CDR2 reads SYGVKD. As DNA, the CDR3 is TGTGCCATCAGTGAGCAGGTGGGCACAGATACGCAGTATTTT. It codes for CAISEQVGTDTQYF.

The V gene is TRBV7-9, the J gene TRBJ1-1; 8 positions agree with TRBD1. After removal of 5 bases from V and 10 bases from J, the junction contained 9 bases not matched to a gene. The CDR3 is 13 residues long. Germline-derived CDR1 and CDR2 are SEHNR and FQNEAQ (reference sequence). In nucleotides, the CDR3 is TGTGCCAGCAGCACTCGACAGGGGTTTACAGCTTTCTTT. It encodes CASSTRQGFTAFF.

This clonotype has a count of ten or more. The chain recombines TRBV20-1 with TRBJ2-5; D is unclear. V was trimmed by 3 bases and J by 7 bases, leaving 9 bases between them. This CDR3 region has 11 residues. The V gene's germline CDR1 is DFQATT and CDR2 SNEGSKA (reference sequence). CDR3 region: CSASGPGTQYF. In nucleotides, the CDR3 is TGCAGTGCTAGTGGGCCCGGGACCCAGTACTTC.

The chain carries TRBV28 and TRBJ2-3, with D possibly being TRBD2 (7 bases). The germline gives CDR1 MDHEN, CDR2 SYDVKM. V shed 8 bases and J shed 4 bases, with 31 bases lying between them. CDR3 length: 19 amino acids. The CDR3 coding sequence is TGTGCCAGCCCGATTAGGGGGGGGAAGAATAAGAAAAGCGCAGATACGCAGTATTTT. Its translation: CASPIRGGKNKKSADTQYF.

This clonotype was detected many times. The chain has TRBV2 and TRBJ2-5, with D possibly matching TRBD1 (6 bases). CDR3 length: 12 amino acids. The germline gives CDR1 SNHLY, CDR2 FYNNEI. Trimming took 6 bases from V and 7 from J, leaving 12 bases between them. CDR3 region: CASRADSGTQYF. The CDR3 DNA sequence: TGTGCCAGCAGGGCGGACAGCGGGACCCAGTACTTC. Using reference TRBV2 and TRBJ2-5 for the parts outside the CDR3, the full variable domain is EPEVTQTPSHQVTQMGQEVILRCVPISNHLYFYWYRQILGQKVEFLVSFYNNEISEKSEIFDDQFSVERPDGSNFTLKIRSTKLEDSAMYFCASRADSGTQYFGPGTRLLVL.

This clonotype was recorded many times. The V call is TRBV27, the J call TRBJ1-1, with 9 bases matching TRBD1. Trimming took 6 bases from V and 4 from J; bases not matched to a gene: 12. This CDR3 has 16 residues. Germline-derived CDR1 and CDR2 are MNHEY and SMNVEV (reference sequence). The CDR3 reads CASSLRAGTGTTEAFF. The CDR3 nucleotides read TGTGCCAGCAGCTTACGCGCCGGGACAGGGACCACTGAAGCTTTCTTT.

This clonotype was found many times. Here the CDR3 DNA reads TGTGCCAGCAGTGCTTCGGTCCCCAATCAGCCCCAGCATTTT. It is translated as CASSASVPNQPQHF. The chain uses TRBV2 and TRBJ1-5; D unclear. Trimming removed 4 bases at V and 3 bases at J, with 10 bases between. The CDR3 loop spans 14 amino acids. Germline V CDR1 and CDR2: SNHLY, FYNNEI.

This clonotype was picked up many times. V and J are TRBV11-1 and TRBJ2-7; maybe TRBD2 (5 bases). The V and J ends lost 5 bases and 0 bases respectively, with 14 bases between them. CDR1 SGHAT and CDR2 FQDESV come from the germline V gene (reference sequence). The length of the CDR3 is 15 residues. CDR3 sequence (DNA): TGTGCCAGCAGCAAAGCTAAAGGGAGCTCCTACGAGCAGTACTTC. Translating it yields CASSKAKGSSYEQYF.

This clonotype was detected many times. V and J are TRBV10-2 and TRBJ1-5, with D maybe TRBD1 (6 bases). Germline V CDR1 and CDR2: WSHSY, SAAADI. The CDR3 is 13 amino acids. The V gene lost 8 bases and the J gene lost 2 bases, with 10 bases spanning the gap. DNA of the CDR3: TGCGCCAGCCGGGGGCGCGGCAATCAGCCCCAGCATTTT. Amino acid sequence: CASRGRGNQPQHF.

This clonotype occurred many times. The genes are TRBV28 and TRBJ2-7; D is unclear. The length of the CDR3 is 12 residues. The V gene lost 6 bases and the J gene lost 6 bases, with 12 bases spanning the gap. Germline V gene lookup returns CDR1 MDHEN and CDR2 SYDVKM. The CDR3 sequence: CASRASPGEQYF. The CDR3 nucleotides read TGTGCCAGCAGAGCGAGCCCGGGCGAGCAGTACTTC. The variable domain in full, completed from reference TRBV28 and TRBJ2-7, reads DVKVTQSSRYLVKRTGEKVFLECVQDMDHENMFWYRQDPGLGLRLIYFSYDVKMKEKGDIPEGYSVSREKKERFSLILESASTNQTSMYLCASRASPGEQYFGPGTRLTVT.

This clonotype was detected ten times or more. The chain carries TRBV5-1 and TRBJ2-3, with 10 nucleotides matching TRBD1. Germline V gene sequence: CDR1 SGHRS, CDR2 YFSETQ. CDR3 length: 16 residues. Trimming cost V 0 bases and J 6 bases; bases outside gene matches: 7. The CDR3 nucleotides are TGCGCCAGCAGCTTGGATCCGGGACAGGGGTACGATACGCAGTATTTT. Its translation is CASSLDPGQGYDTQYF.

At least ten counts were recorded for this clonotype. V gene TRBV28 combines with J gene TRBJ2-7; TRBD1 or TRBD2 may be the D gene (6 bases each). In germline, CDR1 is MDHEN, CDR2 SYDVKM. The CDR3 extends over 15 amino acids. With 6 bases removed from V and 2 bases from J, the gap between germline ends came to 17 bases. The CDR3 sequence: CASSPPQGGTYEQYF. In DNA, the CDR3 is TGTGCCAGCAGCCCACCTCAAGGGGGGACCTACGAGCAGTACTTC.

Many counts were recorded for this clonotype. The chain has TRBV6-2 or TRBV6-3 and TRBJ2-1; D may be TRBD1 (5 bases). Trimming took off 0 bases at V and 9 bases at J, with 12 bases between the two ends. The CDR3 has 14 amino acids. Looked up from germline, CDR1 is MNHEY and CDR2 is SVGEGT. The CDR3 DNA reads TGTGCCAGCAGTTACTCGCAAGGGGTAGGTGAGCAGTTCTTC. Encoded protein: CASSYSQGVGEQFF.

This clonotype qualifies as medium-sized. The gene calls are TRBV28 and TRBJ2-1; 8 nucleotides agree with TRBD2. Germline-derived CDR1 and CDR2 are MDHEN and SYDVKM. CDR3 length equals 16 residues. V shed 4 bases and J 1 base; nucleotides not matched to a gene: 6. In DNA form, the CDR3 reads TGTGCCAGCAGTTCCGCGAGCGGGGGTTCCTACAATGAGCAGTTCTTC. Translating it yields CASSSASGGSYNEQFF.

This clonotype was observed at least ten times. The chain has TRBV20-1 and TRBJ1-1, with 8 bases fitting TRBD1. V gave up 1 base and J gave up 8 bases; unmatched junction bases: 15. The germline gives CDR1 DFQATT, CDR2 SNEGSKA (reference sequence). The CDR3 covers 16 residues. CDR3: CSARGQQGAWGGEAFF. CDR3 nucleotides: TGCAGTGCTAGAGGACAGCAGGGGGCCTGGGGAGGGGAAGCTTTCTTT.

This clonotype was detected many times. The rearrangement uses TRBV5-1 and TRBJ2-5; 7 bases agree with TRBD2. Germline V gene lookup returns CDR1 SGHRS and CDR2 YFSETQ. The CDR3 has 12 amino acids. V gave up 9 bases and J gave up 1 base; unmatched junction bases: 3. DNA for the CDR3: TGCGCCACCTCTAGCGGCCAAGAGACCCAGTACTTC. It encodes CATSSGQETQYF.

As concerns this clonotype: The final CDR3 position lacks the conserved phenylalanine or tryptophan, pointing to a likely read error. The CDR3 nucleotides read TGTGCCAGTATCGACAGGACCGGGGAGCTGTTTTCT. This translates into CASIDRTGELFS. V is TRBV19 and J is TRBJ2-2, with TRBD1 as a possible D gene (6 bases). The CDR3 is 12 amino acids. Germline CDR1 LNHDA, CDR2 SQIVND (reference sequence). Trimming took 7 bases from V and 5 from J, leaving 8 bases between them.

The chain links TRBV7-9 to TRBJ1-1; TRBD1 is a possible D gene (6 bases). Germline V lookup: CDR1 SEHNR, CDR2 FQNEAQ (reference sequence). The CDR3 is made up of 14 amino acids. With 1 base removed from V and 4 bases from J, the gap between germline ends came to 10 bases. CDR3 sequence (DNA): TGTGCCAGCAGCTTAGACACAGGGATCACTGAAGCTTTCTTT. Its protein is CASSLDTGITEAFF.

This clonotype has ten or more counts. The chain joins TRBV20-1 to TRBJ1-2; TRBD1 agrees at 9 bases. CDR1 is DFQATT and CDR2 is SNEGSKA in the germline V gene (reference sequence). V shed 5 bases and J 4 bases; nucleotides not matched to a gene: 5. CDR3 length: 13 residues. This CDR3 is CSAGQGPTYGYTF. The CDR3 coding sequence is TGCAGTGCTGGACAGGGGCCTACCTATGGCTACACCTTC.

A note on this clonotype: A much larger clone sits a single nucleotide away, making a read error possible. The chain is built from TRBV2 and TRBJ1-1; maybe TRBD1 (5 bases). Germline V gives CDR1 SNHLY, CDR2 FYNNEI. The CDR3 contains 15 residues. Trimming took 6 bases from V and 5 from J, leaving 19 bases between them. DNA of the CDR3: TGTGCCAGCAGCCCTAAAATCAGGGCCGGTACTGAAGCTTTCTTT. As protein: CASSPKIRAGTEAFF.

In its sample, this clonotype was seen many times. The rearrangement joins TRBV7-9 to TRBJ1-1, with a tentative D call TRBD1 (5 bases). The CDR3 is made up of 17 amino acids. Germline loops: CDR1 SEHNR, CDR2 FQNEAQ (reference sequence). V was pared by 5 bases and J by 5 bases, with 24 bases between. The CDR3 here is CASSLWGGAGRRTEAFF. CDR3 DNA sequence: TGTGCCAGCAGCCTCTGGGGAGGGGCAGGGAGGAGGACTGAAGCTTTCTTT.

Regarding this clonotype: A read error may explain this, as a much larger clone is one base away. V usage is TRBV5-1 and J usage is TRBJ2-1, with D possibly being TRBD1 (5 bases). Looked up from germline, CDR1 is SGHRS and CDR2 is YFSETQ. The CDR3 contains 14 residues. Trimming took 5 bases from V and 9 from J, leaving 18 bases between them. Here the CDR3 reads CASSPRRSDTEQFF. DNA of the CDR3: TGCGCCAGCAGTCCCCGGCGTTCGGACACTGAGCAGTTCTTC.

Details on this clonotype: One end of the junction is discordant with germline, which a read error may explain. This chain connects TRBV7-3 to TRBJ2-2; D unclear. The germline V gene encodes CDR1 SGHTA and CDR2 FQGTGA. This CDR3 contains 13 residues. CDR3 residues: CAGSLIPTGELFF. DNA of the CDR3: TGTGCCGGCAGCTTAATTCCCACCGGGGAGCTGTTTTTT.

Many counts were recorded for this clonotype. CDR3 loop: CASSASGVPDTQYF. CDR3 in DNA: TGCGCCAGCAGCGCATCAGGGGTCCCAGATACGCAGTATTTT. The J gene is TRBJ2-3, the V gene TRBV5-1; weak D call: TRBD1 (6 bases). Trimming removed 4 bases from V and 4 bases from J, with 13 bases in between. Germline assignment: CDR1 SGHRS and CDR2 YFSETQ. The CDR3 covers 14 residues. Supplemented by reference TRBV5-1 and TRBJ2-3, the full variable domain reads KAGVTQTPRYLIKTRGQQVTLSCSPISGHRSVSWYQQTPGQGLQFLFEYFSETQRNKGNFPGRFSGRQFSNSRSEMNVSTLELGDSALYLCASSASGVPDTQYFGPGTRLTVL.

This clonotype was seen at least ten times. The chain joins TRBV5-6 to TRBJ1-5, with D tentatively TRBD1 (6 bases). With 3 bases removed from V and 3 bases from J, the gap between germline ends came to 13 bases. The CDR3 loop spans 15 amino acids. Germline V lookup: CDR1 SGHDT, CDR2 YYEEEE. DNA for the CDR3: TGTGCCAGCAGCTCCCAGGGGAGGAACAATCAGCCCCAGCATTTT. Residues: CASSSQGRNNQPQHF. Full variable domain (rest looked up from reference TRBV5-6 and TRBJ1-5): DAGVTQSPTHLIKTRGQQVTLRCSPKSGHDTVSWYQQALGQGPQFIFQYYEEEERQRGNFPDRFSGHQFPNYSSELNVNALLLGDSALYLCASSSQGRNNQPQHFGDGTRLSIL.

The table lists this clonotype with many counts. The CDR3 reads CASSRTRTANTEAFF. CDR3 bases: TGTGCCAGCAGTCGAACTAGGACGGCTAACACTGAAGCTTTCTTT. V gene TRBV27 combines with J gene TRBJ1-1; no reliable D call. The CDR3 is 15 residues long. With 5 bases removed from V and 2 bases from J, the gap between germline ends came to 15 bases. CDR1 MNHEY and CDR2 SMNVEV come from the germline V gene (reference sequence).